This T cell receptor beta chain originates from a study of blood T cell repertoires in COVID-19 (dated by TCRdb to 2020 to 2021). In terms of the full investigation: Samples covering the acute and convalescent phases of COVID-19 were provided by collaborators in the United States, Italy and Spain. The material from the prospective study consisted of cDNA or gDNA derived from T cells, B-cell-depleted T cells, or PBMCs. Subjects who had been exposed to COVID-19, were actively infected with it, or had recovered from it provided the deeply sampled blood TCRbeta repertoires that made up the dataset. A freely available public database, intended as a resource for researchers studying the immune response to SARS-CoV-2, is where the repertoires were released. The samples were drawn from two sources: the first 160 participants of the ongoing ImmuneRACE study, and over 950 subjects contributed by 6 global collaborators. A de-identified subject ID, COVID-19 status, age in years and sex were almost always included in the sample metadata. HLA class I and class II types, where available, came from metadata supplied by the sample provider rather than from assay-based typing.

The paper as a whole reports these results and caveats: How much clinical and demographic metadata was included differed by source and by participant, and the metadata was provided uncurated.

On this clone itself: Which antigen it targets is not known. The sample holds no much larger clone one base away, and base qualities are not on file.

TCRbeta CDR3 regions were amplified from genomic DNA by means of the immunoSEQ Assay, a bias-controlled multiplex PCR. The authors' pipeline ran thus. Within the assay, amplification of reference gene primers was used to estimate how many nucleated cells each sample contained. Sequence reads were collapsed and filtered to measure the absolute abundance of every unique TCRbeta CDR3 rearrangement. For each sample, productive Simpson clonality was calculated as the square root of Simpson's diversity index over productive rearrangements. The immuneACCESS repertoire file appears here via TCRdb, limited to in-frame rearrangements. These files lack a portion of the clones; in checked studies, under half of the deficit traces to unresolved V genes, and the cause of the others is not known. V and J calls and clone size are as listed in that table; D and trimming were resolved from the DNA. The sample table contains 250,000 or so clones; only one count was recorded for roughly 86% of them. In total, the top ten clones hold roughly 8.5% of the sample.

Collaborating institutions collected whole blood in K2EDTA tubes following their own protocols. For TCRbeta analysis, collaborators shipped samples in one of three forms: frozen whole blood, isolated PBMCs, or DNA extracted from either of those sample types. Taken from the germline V gene (reference sequence), the CDR1 and CDR2 loops are LNHDA and SQIVND. From the cysteine through the phenylalanine, the CDR3 covers 14 amino acids. Kept here is only the CDR3 DNA, which spans 42 bases and is read in frame from base 1. V was cut back by 6 bases and J by 10 bases, leaving a gap of 21 bases between them.

The chain employs TRBV19 and TRBJ1-2; TRBD1 is a weak D gene call, 6 bases matching. The sequencing sample was made of peripheral blood. This TCR was sampled from a man aged 35-49 years with active or convalescent COVID-19. The bases read TGTGCCAGTAGGGGCGACAGGCAGGTTGAAGCCTACACCTTC. Its protein is CASRGDRQVEAYTF.